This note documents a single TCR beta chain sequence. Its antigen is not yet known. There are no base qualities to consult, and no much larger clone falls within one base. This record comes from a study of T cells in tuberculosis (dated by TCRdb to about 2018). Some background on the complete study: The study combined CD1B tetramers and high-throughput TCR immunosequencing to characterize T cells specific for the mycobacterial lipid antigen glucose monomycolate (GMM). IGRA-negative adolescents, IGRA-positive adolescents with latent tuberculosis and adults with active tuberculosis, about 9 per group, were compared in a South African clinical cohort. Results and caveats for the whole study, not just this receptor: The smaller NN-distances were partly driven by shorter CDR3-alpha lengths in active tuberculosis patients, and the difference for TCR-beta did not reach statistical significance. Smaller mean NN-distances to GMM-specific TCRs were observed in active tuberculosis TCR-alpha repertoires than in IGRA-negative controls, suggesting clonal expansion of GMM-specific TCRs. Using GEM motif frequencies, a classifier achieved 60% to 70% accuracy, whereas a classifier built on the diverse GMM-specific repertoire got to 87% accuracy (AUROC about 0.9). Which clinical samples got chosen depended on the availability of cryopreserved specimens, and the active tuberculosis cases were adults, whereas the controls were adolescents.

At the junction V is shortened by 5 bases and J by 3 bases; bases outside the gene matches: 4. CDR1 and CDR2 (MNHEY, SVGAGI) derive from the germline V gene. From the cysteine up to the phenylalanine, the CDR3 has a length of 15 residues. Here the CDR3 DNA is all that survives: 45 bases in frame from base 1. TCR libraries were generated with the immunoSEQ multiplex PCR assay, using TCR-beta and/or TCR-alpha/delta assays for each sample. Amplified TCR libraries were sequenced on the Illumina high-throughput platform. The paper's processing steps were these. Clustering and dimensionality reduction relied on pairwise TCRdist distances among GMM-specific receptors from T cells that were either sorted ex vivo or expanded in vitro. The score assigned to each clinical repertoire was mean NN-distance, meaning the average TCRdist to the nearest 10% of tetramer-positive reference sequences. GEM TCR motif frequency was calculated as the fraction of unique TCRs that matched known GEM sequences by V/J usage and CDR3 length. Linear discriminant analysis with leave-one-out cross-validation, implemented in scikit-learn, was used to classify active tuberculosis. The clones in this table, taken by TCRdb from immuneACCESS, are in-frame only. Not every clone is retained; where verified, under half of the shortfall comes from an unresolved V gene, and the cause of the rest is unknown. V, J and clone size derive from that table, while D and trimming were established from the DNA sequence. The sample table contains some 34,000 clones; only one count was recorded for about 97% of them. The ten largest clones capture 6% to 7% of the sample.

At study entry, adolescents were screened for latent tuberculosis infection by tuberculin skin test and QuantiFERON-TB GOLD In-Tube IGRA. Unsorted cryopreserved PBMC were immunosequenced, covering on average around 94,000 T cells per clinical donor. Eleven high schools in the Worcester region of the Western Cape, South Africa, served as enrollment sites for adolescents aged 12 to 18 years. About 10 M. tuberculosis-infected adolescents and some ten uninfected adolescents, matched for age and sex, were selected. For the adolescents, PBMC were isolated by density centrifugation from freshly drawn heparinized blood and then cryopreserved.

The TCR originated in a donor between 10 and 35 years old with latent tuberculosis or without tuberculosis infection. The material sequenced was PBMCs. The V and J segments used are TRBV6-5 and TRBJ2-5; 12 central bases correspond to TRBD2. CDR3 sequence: CASSTRTSGKETQYF. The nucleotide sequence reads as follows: TGTGCCAGCAGTACCCGGACTAGCGGGAAAGAGACCCAGTACTTC.